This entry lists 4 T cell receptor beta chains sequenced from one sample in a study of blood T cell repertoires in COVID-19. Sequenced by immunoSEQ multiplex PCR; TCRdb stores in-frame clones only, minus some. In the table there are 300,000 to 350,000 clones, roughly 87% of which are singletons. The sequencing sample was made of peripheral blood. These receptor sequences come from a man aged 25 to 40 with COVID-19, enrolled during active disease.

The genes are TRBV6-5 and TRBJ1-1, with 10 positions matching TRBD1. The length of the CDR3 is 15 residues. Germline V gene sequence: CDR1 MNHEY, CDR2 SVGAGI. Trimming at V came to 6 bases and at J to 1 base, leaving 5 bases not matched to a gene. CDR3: CASRRTGGSNTEAFF. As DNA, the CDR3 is TGTGCCAGCAGACGGACAGGGGGATCGAACACTGAAGCTTTCTTT.

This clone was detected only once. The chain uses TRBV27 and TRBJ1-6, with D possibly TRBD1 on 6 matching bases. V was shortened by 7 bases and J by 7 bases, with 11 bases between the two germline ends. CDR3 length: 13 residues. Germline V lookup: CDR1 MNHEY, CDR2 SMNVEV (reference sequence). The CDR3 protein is CASKGQGNSPLHF. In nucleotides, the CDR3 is TGTGCCAGCAAGGGGCAGGGGAATTCACCCCTCCACTTT.

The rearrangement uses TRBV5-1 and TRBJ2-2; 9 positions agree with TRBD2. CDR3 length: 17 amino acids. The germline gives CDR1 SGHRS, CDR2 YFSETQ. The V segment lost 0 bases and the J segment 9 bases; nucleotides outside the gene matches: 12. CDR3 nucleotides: TGCGCCAGCAGCTTGGAGATTAGCGGGGGTGGTCTCCGGGAGCTGTTTTTT. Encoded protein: CASSLEISGGGLRELFF.

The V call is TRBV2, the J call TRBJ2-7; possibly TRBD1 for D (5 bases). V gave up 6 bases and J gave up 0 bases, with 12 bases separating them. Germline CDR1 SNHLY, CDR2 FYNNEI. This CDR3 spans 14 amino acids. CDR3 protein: CASRATGSSYEQYF. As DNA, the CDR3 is TGTGCCAGCAGAGCTACAGGTAGCTCCTACGAGCAGTACTTC.